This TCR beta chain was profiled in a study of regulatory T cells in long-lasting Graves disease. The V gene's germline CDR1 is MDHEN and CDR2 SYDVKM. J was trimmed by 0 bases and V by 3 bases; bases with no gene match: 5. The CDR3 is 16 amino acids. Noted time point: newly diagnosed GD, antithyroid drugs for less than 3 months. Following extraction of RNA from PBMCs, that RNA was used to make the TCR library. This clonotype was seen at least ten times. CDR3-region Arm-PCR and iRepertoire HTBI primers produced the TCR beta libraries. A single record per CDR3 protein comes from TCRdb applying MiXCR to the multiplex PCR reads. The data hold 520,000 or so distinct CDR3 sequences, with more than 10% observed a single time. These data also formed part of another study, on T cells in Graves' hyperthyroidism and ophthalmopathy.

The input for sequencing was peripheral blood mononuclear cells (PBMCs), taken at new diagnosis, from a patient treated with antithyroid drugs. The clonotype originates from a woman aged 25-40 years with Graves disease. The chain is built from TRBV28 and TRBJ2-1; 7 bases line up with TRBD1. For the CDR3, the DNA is TGTGCCAGCAGTTTGGCCGGGACAGCCTCCTACAATGAGCAGTTCTTC. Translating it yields CASSLAGTASYNEQFF.